Listed here are 18 T cell receptor beta chains from one sample, sequenced in a study of shared clonotypes between healthy human individuals. The data were produced by immunoSEQ multiplex PCR, yet TCRdb's version contains in-frame clones alone and is incomplete. Found here are just over 2,000,000 clones, around 95% of them singletons; the top ten hold about 0.13%. Input material: naive CD4+ T cells sorted from blood. The subset here: CD45RA+ positively selected. The receptor source for this set is a man between 18 and 35 years old in good health.

The rearrangement joins TRBV12-5 to TRBJ2-7; a possible D gene is TRBD1 (5 bases). This CDR3 is built from 14 residues. Germline V gene lookup returns CDR1 LGHNT and CDR2 FRNRAP. V was shortened by 9 bases and J by 3 bases, with 18 bases between the two germline ends. The CDR3 protein is CASLRDWGGYEQYF. The CDR3 DNA reads as TGTGCTAGCCTAAGAGACTGGGGCGGCTACGAGCAGTACTTC.

This clone was picked up a small number of times. A much larger clone is a single base away; this may be a read error. Other DNA sequences within the sample encode an identical CDR3. The chain carries TRBV7-8 and TRBJ2-7; D is uncertain. Germline CDR1 and CDR2: SGHVS and FQNEAQ. The length of the CDR3 is 11 residues. V dropped 5 bases and J dropped 1 base, with 3 bases sitting between them. The CDR3 reads CASSPSYEQYF. The CDR3 DNA reads as TGTGCCAGCAGCCCGTCCTACGAGCAGTACTTC.

The chain couples TRBV27 to TRBJ1-1; D remains unclear. Germline V gene data show CDR1 as MNHEY and CDR2 as SMNVEV (reference sequence). V shed 0 bases and J shed 0 bases, with 8 bases lying between them. There are 15 residues in the CDR3. The CDR3 nucleotides read TGTGCCAGCAGTTTATCGTTCTCGGTGAACACTGAAGCTTTCTTT. Protein sequence: CASSLSFSVNTEAFF.

In nucleotides, the CDR3 is TGCGCCAGCAGCTTGGGGGGACCGTCCGTTTCCTACAATGAGCAGTTCTTC. Protein sequence: CASSLGGPSVSYNEQFF. V usage is TRBV5-1 and J usage is TRBJ2-1; D may correspond to TRBD1 or TRBD2 (5 bases each). The germline V gene has CDR1 SGHRS and CDR2 YFSETQ. This CDR3 has 17 residues. Trimming removed 0 bases from V and 1 base from J, with 14 bases in between.

The chain combines TRBV6-1 with TRBJ1-2; D remains unclear. Trimming pared 1 base from V and 4 bases from J, leaving 10 bases between. The CDR3 length is 14 residues. The germline gives CDR1 MNHNS, CDR2 SASEGT. For the CDR3, the DNA is TGTGCCAGCAGTGAAGTGTTGGCAGCCTATGGCTACACCTTC. Amino acids: CASSEVLAAYGYTF.

The chain joins TRBV6-5 to TRBJ1-3; no firm D call. The germline V gene has CDR1 MNHEY and CDR2 SVGAGI. CDR3 length: 14 amino acids. The V end lost 6 bases, the J end lost 4 bases, and 13 bases lay between the germline ends. DNA for the CDR3: TGTGCCAGCAGATCCGGGGTGATCGGAAACACCATATATTTT. Translating it yields CASRSGVIGNTIYF.

The chain has TRBV5-1 and TRBJ1-2; perhaps TRBD1 as D (6 bases). Germline-derived CDR1 and CDR2 are SGHRS and YFSETQ. This CDR3 has 16 amino acids. Trimming shortened V by 0 bases and J by 0 bases, and 12 bases separated the two germline ends. As DNA, the CDR3 is TGCGCCAGCAGCTTGGAAGGGGGTGCTTCTAACTATGGCTACACCTTC. Translated: CASSLEGGASNYGYTF.

Regarding this clone: The same CDR3 is also encoded by other DNA sequences in this sample. This chain links TRBV29-1 with TRBJ2-5; no firm D call. The CDR3 has 13 residues. Germline CDR1 SQVTM, CDR2 ANQGSEA. Trimming pared 3 bases from V and 2 bases from J, leaving 10 bases between. CDR3 loop: CSVERRLQETQYF. The CDR3 bases are TGCAGCGTTGAGCGCAGGTTACAAGAGACCCAGTACTTC.

The chain recombines TRBV6-5 with TRBJ2-1, with 9 bases fitting TRBD2. The germline gives CDR1 MNHEY, CDR2 SVGAGI. J gave up 8 bases and V 4 bases, and 9 bases lay outside the gene matches. The CDR3 runs to 15 residues. The CDR3 DNA reads as TGTGCCAGCAGTTCGGGGACTAGCACCCATGATGAGCAGTTCTTC. Translation gives CASSSGTSTHDEQFF.

The chain recombines TRBV6-1 with TRBJ1-3, with D hard to call. Trimming took off 1 base at V and 0 bases at J, with 7 bases between the two ends. There are 15 residues in the CDR3. CDR1 MNHNS and CDR2 SASEGT come from the germline V gene. For the CDR3, the DNA is TGTGCCAGCAGTGAAGGTAGCTTCTCTGGAAACACCATATATTTT. This codes for CASSEGSFSGNTIYF.

The chain combines TRBV25-1 with TRBJ2-1; D not certain. The V end was cut by 7 bases, the J end by 6 bases, with 7 bases between. Germline CDR1 and CDR2: MGHDK and SYGVNS. The CDR3 is 11 residues long. This chain's CDR3 is CASKDLNEQFF. DNA of the CDR3: TGTGCCAGCAAGGACCTCAATGAGCAGTTCTTC.

The chain is built from TRBV18 and TRBJ2-2; 9 bases fit TRBD1. The germline V gene encodes CDR1 KGHSH and CDR2 LQKENI. The CDR3 length is 16 residues. V was clipped by 10 bases and J by 6 bases; unmatched bases: 15. The CDR3 coding sequence is TGTGCCACCCGATCCGGGACAGGGACGTTCGCCGGGGAGCTGTTTTTT. It encodes CATRSGTGTFAGELFF.

On this clone: A read error may explain this, as a much larger clone is one base away. The rearrangement joins TRBV29-1 to TRBJ2-3; D possibly matches TRBD1 or TRBD2 (5 bases each). The CDR3 spans 15 residues. Germline loops: CDR1 SQVTM, CDR2 ANQGSEA. The V and J ends lost 3 bases and 0 bases respectively, with 13 bases between them. CDR3 sequence reads: CSVDQGETSTDTQYF. Here the CDR3 DNA reads TGCAGCGTTGATCAAGGGGAGACTAGCACAGATACGCAGTATTTT.

The V and J genes are TRBV27 and TRBJ1-2; the D gene is possibly TRBD1 (6 bases). The germline V gene has CDR1 MNHEY and CDR2 SMNVEV (reference sequence). The CDR3 contains 14 residues. Trimming took 6 bases from V and 6 from J, leaving 17 bases between them. DNA of the CDR3: TGTGCCAGCAGACCCACAGGGAGTAGGGATGGCTACACCTTC. It is translated as CASRPTGSRDGYTF.

This clone was seen a single time. The chain links TRBV5-4 to TRBJ1-2; the D gene is possibly TRBD1 (6 bases). With 4 bases removed from V and 3 bases from J, the gap between germline ends came to 13 bases. The CDR3 is 14 residues long. The germline V gene encodes CDR1 SGHNT and CDR2 YYREEE (reference sequence). CDR3 protein: CASSLGGHDYGYTF. CDR3 nucleotides: TGTGCCAGCAGCCTGGGGGGACATGACTATGGCTACACCTTC.

The chain is built from TRBV7-9 and TRBJ2-1, with D maybe TRBD2 (5 bases). CDR1 is SEHNR, CDR2 FQNEAQ, per germline (reference sequence). Trimming removed 1 base from V and 7 bases from J, with 11 bases in between. The CDR3 has 14 amino acids. The CDR3 is CASSLGVARNEQFF. The CDR3 bases are TGTGCCAGCAGCTTAGGGGTAGCGAGGAATGAGCAGTTCTTC.

The J gene is TRBJ2-5, the V gene TRBV7-9; D not certain. The CDR3 loop spans 12 amino acids. V lost 3 bases and J lost 4, with 6 bases in between. Germline assignment: CDR1 SEHNR and CDR2 FQNEAQ (reference sequence). Here the CDR3 DNA reads TGTGCCAGCAGCTTGACGGTAGAGACCCAGTACTTC. It translates to CASSLTVETQYF.

The chain carries TRBV19 and TRBJ1-3, with D hard to call. The CDR3 is made up of 14 amino acids. Trimming took off 5 bases at V and 1 base at J, with 9 bases between the two ends. Germline V gene data show CDR1 as LNHDA and CDR2 as SQIVND (reference sequence). CDR3 sequence reads: CASSLLRSGNTIYF. The DNA of the CDR3 is TGTGCCAGTAGTTTACTGCGATCTGGAAACACCATATATTTT. Drawing the rest from reference TRBV19 and TRBJ1-3, the complete variable domain is DGGITQSPKYLFRKEGQNVTLSCEQNLNHDAMYWYRQDPGQGLRLIYYSQIVNDFQKGDIAEGYSVSREKKESFPLTVTSAQKNPTAFYLCASSLLRSGNTIYFGEGSWLTVV.